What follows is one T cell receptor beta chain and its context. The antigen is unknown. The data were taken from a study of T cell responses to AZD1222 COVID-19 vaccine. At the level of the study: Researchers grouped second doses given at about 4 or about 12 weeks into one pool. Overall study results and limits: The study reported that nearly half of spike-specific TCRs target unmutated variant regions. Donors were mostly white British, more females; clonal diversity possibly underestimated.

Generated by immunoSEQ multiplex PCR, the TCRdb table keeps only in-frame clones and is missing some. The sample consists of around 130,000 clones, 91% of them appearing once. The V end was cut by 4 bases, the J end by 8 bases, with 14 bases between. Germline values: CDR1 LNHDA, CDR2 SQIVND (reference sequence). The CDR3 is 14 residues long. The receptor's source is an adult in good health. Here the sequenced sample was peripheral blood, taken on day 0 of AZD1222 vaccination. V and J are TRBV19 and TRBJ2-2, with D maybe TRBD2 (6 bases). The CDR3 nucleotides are TGTGCCAGTAGTACTGCAGCGGGTCTTGGGGAGCTGTTTTTT. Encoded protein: CASSTAAGLGELFF.